The T cell receptor beta chain under discussion was sequenced for a study of cytomegalovirus exposure and HLA in healthy donors. Findings and limits, study-wide: It was reported that TCR beta sequences correctly inferred the HLA-A and HLA-B alleles for most subjects. The analysis excluded some indistinguishable V segments, including TRBV6-2 and TRBV6-3.

Details on this clone: Its matching antigen is unknown.

PCR was performed using 60 Vbeta and 13 Jbeta primers. Some clones are missing from TCRdb's copy, which holds only in-frame ones; the method was immunoSEQ multiplex PCR. The sample carries 30,000 or so clones, roughly 60% recorded once. J was trimmed by 6 bases and V by 2 bases; bases with no gene match: 7. Germline V gene lookup returns CDR1 SGHVS and CDR2 FQNEAQ. This CDR3 contains 16 residues. The chain recombines TRBV7-8 with TRBJ1-5, with 10 bases fitting TRBD1. The receptor was derived from a middle-aged man in good health and CMV-seropositive. Input material: PBMCs. The CDR3: CASSLMGQGLTQPQHF. CDR3 nucleotide sequence: TGTGCCAGCAGCTTAATGGGACAGGGGCTTACTCAGCCCCAGCATTTT.